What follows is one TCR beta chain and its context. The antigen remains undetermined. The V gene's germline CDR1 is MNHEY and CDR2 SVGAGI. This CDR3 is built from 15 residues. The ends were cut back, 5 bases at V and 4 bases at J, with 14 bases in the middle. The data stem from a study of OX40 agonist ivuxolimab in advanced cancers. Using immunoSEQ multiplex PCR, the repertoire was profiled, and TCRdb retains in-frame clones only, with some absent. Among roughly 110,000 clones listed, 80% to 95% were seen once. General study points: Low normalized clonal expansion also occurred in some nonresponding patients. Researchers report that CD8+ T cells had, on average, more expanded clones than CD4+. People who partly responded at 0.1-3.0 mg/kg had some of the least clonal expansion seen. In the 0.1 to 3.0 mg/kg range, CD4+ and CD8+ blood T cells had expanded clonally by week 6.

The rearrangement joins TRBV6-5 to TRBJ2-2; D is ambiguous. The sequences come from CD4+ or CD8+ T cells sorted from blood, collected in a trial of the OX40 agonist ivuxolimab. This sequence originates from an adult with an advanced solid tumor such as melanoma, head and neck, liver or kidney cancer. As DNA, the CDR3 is TGTGCCAGCAGTCCACGGACCCGGACCACCGGGGAGCTGTTTTTT. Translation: CASSPRTRTTGELFF.